Here is one T cell receptor beta chain with its context. The antigen remains undetermined. The data originate from a study of early T cells in non-severe SARS-CoV-2 infection. Study-level points and caveats: VDJdb-based matching was biased toward anti-spike CD8 responses and missed private and CD4 specificities.

Germline values: CDR1 SGDLS, CDR2 YYNGEE. This CDR3 spans 16 amino acids. Deletions cut 3 bases from V and 0 bases from J, with 10 bases between. TCRdb itself ran the 5' RACE reads through MiXCR, one entry per CDR3 protein. The table shows tens of thousands of distinct CDR3 sequences, with roughly a tenth occurring only once. The sequenced material came from whole blood. This receptor was identified in an adult who was a healthcare worker with PCR-confirmed SARS-CoV-2 infection or an uninfected control (not recorded which). This rearrangement joins TRBV9 to TRBJ1-6; no firm D call. The CDR3 is CASSAHESSYNSPLHF. As DNA, the CDR3 is TGTGCCAGCAGCGCACATGAGAGCTCCTATAATTCACCCCTCCACTTT.